This T cell receptor beta chain appears in the sequencing data of a study of T cell responses to AZD1222 COVID-19 vaccine. Notes on the study in general: Increases in Spike-specific TCR breadth and depth were seen after two AZD1222 doses. Donors, mostly white British, included more females; clonal diversity was possibly underestimated. Baseline testing showed seropositivity in only a handful of AZD1222 recipients. The study sampled repertoires only after the peak T cell response.

About this clone: Its antigen is as yet unknown.

Repertoires were generated with immunoSEQ multiplex PCR, while TCRdb's copy carries only in-frame clones and drops some. Of around 120,000 clones listed, about 93% are singletons. The CDR3 consists of 17 residues. Trimming stripped 5 bases from V and 2 bases from J, with 16 bases between. Germline assignment: CDR1 MNHEY and CDR2 SMNVEV (reference sequence). The source of this sequence is an adult in good health. Sequences were derived from peripheral blood, sampled on day 0 of AZD1222 vaccination. The chain combines TRBV27 with TRBJ1-6; maybe TRBD1 (6 bases). CDR3 coding DNA: TGTGCCAGCAGTCCGCGTGTGGGGGGGCCCTATAATTCACCCCTCCACTTT. Protein sequence: CASSPRVGGPYNSPLHF.